The T cell receptor (beta chain) described here comes from a study of tumor and adjacent non-tumor tissue in lung cancer. Notes on the study in general: Top 100 clones took a larger repertoire share in normal lung.

Germline CDR1 and CDR2: KGHDR and SFDVKD. The CDR3 is 15 amino acids. RNA was extracted from bulk tissue without any cell sorting. More than 3 cm separated this lung sample from the edge of the tumor. Details on this clonotype: Its specificity is not known. Compared with germline, one end of the junction differs, possibly owing to a read error.

Three rounds of nested PCR, following a modified ARM-PCR protocol, produced the TCRbeta library. Via MiXCR, TCRdb re-called the multiplex PCR reads, giving one row per CDR3 protein. The data contain 40,000 to 45,000 distinct CDR3 sequences, over 55% of them singletons. This sequence originates from a man aged 45-60 years with non-small cell lung cancer. The chain combines TRBV24-1 with TRBJ2-4; tentatively, D is TRBD1 (6 bases). Sequencing was done on a sample of distant non-tumor lung tissue. DNA for the CDR3: TGTGCCACCAGTGATTCCAGACAGGCCAAAAACATTCGGTACTTC. Translation: CATSDSRQAKNIRYF.